The table lists the clone carrying this TCR beta chain with a few counts. Its antigen is unknown. This record belongs to a study of blood T cells in healthy people across ages. Study-level findings and limits: Higher diversity and more naive CD4+ cells were features of long-lived donors, compared to aged donors.

Combining a sample-barcoded 5' primer with a J-beta primer mix, a second PCR ran for about 6 to 12 cycles. In TCRdb, the 5' RACE reads were re-called with MiXCR into one record per CDR3 protein. Counted here are around 1.5 million distinct CDR3 sequences, 59% occurring once; the ten biggest clones make up 5% to 7%. The V gene's germline CDR1 is SGDLS and CDR2 YYNGEE. The CDR3 spans 16 residues. V was shortened by 3 bases and J by 0 bases, with 14 bases between the two germline ends. The sequencing input was blood. The TCR sequence derives from a man between 18 and 35 years old in good health. The chain employs TRBV9 and TRBJ2-3; D is possibly TRBD2 (6 bases). CDR3 coding DNA: TGTGCCAGCAGCGATAATCTAGCGTCTAGCACAGATACGCAGTATTTT. Translation gives CASSDNLASSTDTQYF.